This T cell receptor beta chain was recorded in a study of blood T cell repertoires in COVID-19. The CDR3 is made up of 15 amino acids. The germline V gene has CDR1 SGHAT and CDR2 FQDESV (reference sequence). Trimming at V came to 6 bases and at J to 7 bases, leaving 9 bases not matched to a gene. Profiled with immunoSEQ multiplex PCR; TCRdb holds only in-frame clones, not every one. The sample lists 250,000 to 300,000 clones, 75% to 85% occurring once. The origin of this receptor is a man over 45 with active or convalescent COVID-19. What was sequenced was peripheral blood. This sequence joins TRBV11-1 and TRBJ2-1; TRBD1 matches 10 bases. DNA for the CDR3: TGTGCCAGCAGAATGGTCGACAGGGGGCTGAATGAGCAGTTCTTC. It is translated as CASRMVDRGLNEQFF.